A selection of T cell receptor beta chains follows, all from one sample in a study of molecular identifiers for immune sequencing clone quantification. TCRdb recomputed calls from the PCR reads with MiXCR, one row per CDR3 protein. Among some 680,000 distinct CDR3 sequences listed, 25% were seen once. The sequencing input was naive CD8+ T cells from blood, with Jurkat cell RNA spiked in. Receptor source: a human donor in good health. Some libraries in this study had Jurkat cell RNA spiked in. The CDR3 runs from the conserved cysteine through the conserved F or W. The D gene is left open where the match is weak. Only part of the rows carry a size: once, few, many, or a class if the clone is expanded.

d_call,clone_size,j_call,v_call,cdr3_aa,cdr3_nt
TRBD2,once,TRBJ2-3,TRBV20-1,CSADGTSNTATQYF,TGCAGTGCCGACGGGACTAGTAACACAGCTACGCAGTATTTT
.,few,TRBJ2-1,TRBV6-5,CASSYPGSWNEQFF,TGTGCCAGCAGTTACCCCGGGAGCTGGAATGAGCAGTTCTTC
TRBD1,many,TRBJ1-1,TRBV27,CASSLRQGLDTEAFF,TGTGCCAGCAGTTTACGACAGGGGCTCGACACTGAAGCTTTCTTT
.,.,TRBJ1-1,TRBV5-8,CASSLGIGTSTEAFF,TGTGCCAGCAGCTTGGGTATAGGCACGAGCACTGAAGCTTTCTTT
.,.,TRBJ2-7,TRBV5-1,CASSLGGRDSGIDEQYF,TGCGCCAGCAGCTTGGGGGGCCGGGACTCTGGGATAGACGAGCAGTACTTC
.,.,TRBJ1-5,TRBV2,CASSEATGPSNQPQHF,TGTGCCAGCAGTGAAGCGACAGGCCCTAGCAATCAGCCCCAGCATTTT
.,many,TRBJ2-7,TRBV5-8,CASSLGFLGTAYEQYF,TGTGCCAGCAGCTTGGGATTTCTGGGCACAGCCTACGAGCAGTACTTC
.,few,TRBJ2-1,TRBV5-8,CASSGPWDGYNEQFF,TGTGCCAGCAGTGGACCATGGGACGGATACAATGAGCAGTTCTTC
.,few,TRBJ2-2,TRBV7-9,CASSPRGLNTGELFF,TGTGCCAGCAGCCCCCGGGGGCTAAACACCGGGGAGCTGTTTTTT
TRBD1,.,TRBJ2-7,TRBV4-3,CASSQDLTGDEQYF,TGCGCCAGCAGCCAAGATCTGACAGGGGACGAGCAGTACTTC
TRBD2,many,TRBJ2-3,TRBV4-3,CASSPERGYTDTQYF,TGCGCCAGCAGTCCCGAGCGGGGATACACAGATACGCAGTATTTT
TRBD2,many,TRBJ2-7,TRBV27,CACGGSSYEQYF,TGTGCCTGCGGGGGGAGCTCCTACGAGCAGTACTTC
TRBD1,few,TRBJ2-7,TRBV28,CASSPTGQGALDEQYF,TGTGCCAGCAGCCCAACCGGACAGGGGGCTCTGGACGAGCAGTACTTC
TRBD2,.,TRBJ2-5,TRBV2,CASKDPGLAGLYQETQYF,TGTGCCAGCAAGGATCCGGGACTAGCGGGGTTGTACCAAGAGACCCAGTACTTC
TRBD2,.,TRBJ2-3,TRBV7-9,CASSPVLAGASPATQYF,TGTGCCAGCAGCCCCGTGCTAGCGGGGGCTAGCCCAGCTACGCAGTATTTT
TRBD2,.,TRBJ2-1,TRBV28,CASSPRLAGFISYNEQFF,TGTGCCAGCAGTCCAAGACTAGCGGGATTCATCTCCTACAATGAGCAGTTCTTC
.,many,TRBJ2-7,TRBV12-3/TRBV12-4,CASSLLPRLGSGYAGEQYF,TGTGCCAGCAGTCTCCTACCGCGGTTGGGAAGTGGTTATGCGGGCGAGCAGTACTTC
.,few,TRBJ1-3,TRBV6-5,CASNYSSTPGNTIYF,TGTGCCAGCAATTACTCGAGTACACCTGGAAACACCATATATTTT
.,.,TRBJ1-5,TRBV4-1,CASSQEQGQLNQPQHF,TGCGCCAGCAGCCAAGAACAGGGACAATTGAATCAGCCCCAGCATTTT
.,few,TRBJ1-2,TRBV28,CASSLYLAAGYTF,TGTGCCAGCAGTTTATATTTGGCAGCCGGCTACACCTTC
TRBD2,many,TRBJ2-1,TRBV4-1,CASSQDEGTSMFDEQFF,TGCGCCAGCAGCCAAGATGAAGGGACTAGTATGTTCGATGAGCAGTTCTTC
TRBD1,many,TRBJ2-7,TRBV7-8,CASSRQGEEQYF,TGTGCCAGCAGCCGACAGGGGGAAGAGCAGTACTTC
TRBD1,many,TRBJ2-3,TRBV4-1,CASSQATGPDTQYF,TGCGCCAGCAGCCAGGCGACAGGGCCCGATACGCAGTATTTT
.,few,TRBJ1-1,TRBV12-5,CASGLGETVNTEAFF,TGTGCTAGTGGTCTCGGCGAGACAGTTAACACTGAAGCTTTCTTT
.,once,TRBJ2-7,TRBV28,CAGSQSGTIRSYEQYF,TGTGCCGGCAGTCAATCAGGTACTATCAGGTCCTACGAGCAGTACTTC
.,.,TRBJ2-7,TRBV4-3,CASSHATGAAYEQYF,TGCGCCAGCAGCCACGCCACAGGAGCAGCCTACGAGCAGTACTTC
TRBD2,.,TRBJ2-3,TRBV7-2,CASSLGGGLGADTQYF,TGTGCCAGCAGCTTGGGGGGGGGTTTAGGCGCAGATACGCAGTATTTT
.,many,TRBJ1-5,TRBV19,CASRGGFLPQHF,TGTGCCAGTAGGGGGGGGTTTCTGCCCCAGCATTTT